These T cell receptor beta chains were read from a single sample in a study of cytomegalovirus exposure and HLA in healthy donors. TCRdb's copy holds only in-frame clones and misses some; the assay was immunoSEQ multiplex PCR. The table records about 120,000 clones, about 69% of them present only once. The sequencing sample was made of PBMCs. Source of these receptors: a woman aged 18-29 years in good health and CMV-seronegative. CDR3s include the opening cysteine and the closing phenylalanine or tryptophan. Each record gives: V gene, D gene, J gene, clone size, CDR3 DNA, CDR3 protein. D genes are given only for firm matches. Rows give clone size only sometimes, using once, few, many, or a class for an expanded clone.

v_gene: TRBV30; d_gene: TRBD2; j_gene: TRBJ2-3; abundance: once; CDR3nt: TGTGCCTGGACAGCGGGGGGCTCAGATACGCAGTATTTT; CDR3aa: CAWTAGGSDTQYF
v_gene: TRBV6-5; d_gene: TRBD2; j_gene: TRBJ2-1; abundance: .; CDR3nt: TGTGCCAGCAGTTACTTGCGGGGGGGCCGTAGGGATGAGCAGTTCTTC; CDR3aa: CASSYLRGGRRDEQFF
v_gene: TRBV5-6; d_gene: .; j_gene: TRBJ2-7; abundance: .; CDR3nt: TGTGCCAGCAGGAGACGGACAGAGGTCGGCCACGAGCAGTACTTC; CDR3aa: CASRRRTEVGHEQYF
v_gene: TRBV30; d_gene: TRBD1; j_gene: TRBJ2-3; abundance: .; CDR3nt: TGTGCCTGGAGTACGGAACAGGGGGTAAGCACAGATACGCAGTATTTT; CDR3aa: CAWSTEQGVSTDTQYF
v_gene: TRBV5-1; d_gene: TRBD1; j_gene: TRBJ1-5; abundance: few; CDR3nt: TGCGCCAGCAGCGGGACAGGGGATCAGCCCCAGCATTTT; CDR3aa: CASSGTGDQPQHF
v_gene: TRBV7-2; d_gene: .; j_gene: TRBJ1-2; abundance: .; CDR3nt: TGTGCCAGCAGCTACGACAGCAGATGGGGATACACCTTC; CDR3aa: CASSYDSRWGYTF
v_gene: TRBV10-2; d_gene: TRBD1; j_gene: TRBJ1-1; abundance: few; CDR3nt: TGCGCCAGTAAGGGACAGATGAACACTGAAGCTTTCTTT; CDR3aa: CASKGQMNTEAFF
v_gene: TRBV4-1; d_gene: .; j_gene: TRBJ1-6; abundance: .; CDR3nt: TGCGCCAGCAGCCAAGAGCGGCCGAATGCCCCGCTTATGAATTCACCCCTCCACTTT; CDR3aa: CASSQERPNAPLMNSPLHF
v_gene: TRBV6-1; d_gene: .; j_gene: TRBJ2-5; abundance: .; CDR3nt: TGTGCCAGCAGTGTAGGAGGGGTGGAGACCCAGTACTTC; CDR3aa: CASSVGGVETQYF
v_gene: TRBV7-3; d_gene: TRBD1; j_gene: TRBJ1-1; abundance: .; CDR3nt: TGTGCCAGCAGCCCGGTTAGAGGGGGCATCGCTGAAGCTTTCTTT; CDR3aa: CASSPVRGGIAEAFF
v_gene: TRBV30; d_gene: TRBD2; j_gene: TRBJ2-2; abundance: few; CDR3nt: TGTGCCTGGGCAGGGAGGGCCGGGGAGCTGTTTTTT; CDR3aa: CAWAGRAGELFF
v_gene: TRBV6-1; d_gene: .; j_gene: TRBJ2-1; abundance: .; CDR3nt: TGTGCCAGCAGGGAAACAGGTGCCTCCTACAATGAGCAGTTCTTC; CDR3aa: CASRETGASYNEQFF
v_gene: TRBV5-4; d_gene: .; j_gene: TRBJ2-7; abundance: .; CDR3nt: TGTGCCAGCAGCTTGGGGGCAGCCGAATCCCTGGTCTCCTACGAGCAGTACTTC; CDR3aa: CASSLGAAESLVSYEQYF
v_gene: TRBV30; d_gene: .; j_gene: TRBJ1-4; abundance: .; CDR3nt: TGTGCCTGGAGACAGGATAATGAAAAACTGTTTTTT; CDR3aa: CAWRQDNEKLFF
v_gene: TRBV9; d_gene: .; j_gene: TRBJ2-3; abundance: .; CDR3nt: TGTGCCAGCAGCGTTCCCAACTCCACCCACTTGCGAGATACGCAGTATTTT; CDR3aa: CASSVPNSTHLRDTQYF
v_gene: TRBV7-2; d_gene: TRBD1; j_gene: TRBJ2-3; abundance: .; CDR3nt: TGTGCCAGCAGCTTAGCGAGGGGGCGTACAGATACGCAGTATTTT; CDR3aa: CASSLARGRTDTQYF
v_gene: TRBV6-5; d_gene: .; j_gene: TRBJ2-3; abundance: .; CDR3nt: TGTGCCAGCAGTGGAGGGGAAGATACGCAGTATTTT; CDR3aa: CASSGGEDTQYF
v_gene: TRBV29-1; d_gene: .; j_gene: TRBJ1-1; abundance: .; CDR3nt: TGCAGCGTTGAATACTACACTGAAGCTTTCTTT; CDR3aa: CSVEYYTEAFF
v_gene: TRBV29-1; d_gene: TRBD1; j_gene: TRBJ2-7; abundance: .; CDR3nt: TGCAGCGTTCAAGGCGCCGGGACAGGCTTCTCCTACGAGCAGTACTTC; CDR3aa: CSVQGAGTGFSYEQYF
v_gene: TRBV6-5; d_gene: TRBD1; j_gene: TRBJ1-1; abundance: .; CDR3nt: TGTGCCAGCAGTTCCGGACAGGGGGGGAACACTGAAGCTTTCTTT; CDR3aa: CASSSGQGGNTEAFF
v_gene: TRBV7-9; d_gene: TRBD1; j_gene: TRBJ2-2; abundance: few; CDR3nt: TGTGCCCATCGACAGGGGGCGAAGTCGGACGGGGAGCTGTTTTTT; CDR3aa: CAHRQGAKSDGELFF
v_gene: TRBV7-9; d_gene: .; j_gene: TRBJ1-1; abundance: .; CDR3nt: TGTGCCAGCAGCCGCGAAGGGCAGGGGAACACTGAAGCTTTCTTT; CDR3aa: CASSREGQGNTEAFF
v_gene: TRBV9; d_gene: .; j_gene: TRBJ2-7; abundance: .; CDR3nt: TGTGCCAGCAGCGGGGGCGGAGACGAGCAGTACTTC; CDR3aa: CASSGGGDEQYF
v_gene: TRBV30; d_gene: .; j_gene: TRBJ2-4; abundance: .; CDR3nt: TGTGCCTGGGGACAGCGTTCAGCCTTATTAGCCAAAAACATTCAGTACTTC; CDR3aa: CAWGQRSALLAKNIQYF
v_gene: TRBV29-1; d_gene: TRBD2; j_gene: TRBJ2-7; abundance: .; CDR3nt: TGCAGCGTTGTGGGTGGGACTAGTCTTTACGAGCAGTACTTC; CDR3aa: CSVVGGTSLYEQYF
v_gene: TRBV19; d_gene: .; j_gene: TRBJ2-4; abundance: .; CDR3nt: TGTGCCAGTAGTATCGAGGTAGCCAAAAACATTCAGTACTTC; CDR3aa: CASSIEVAKNIQYF
v_gene: TRBV5-6; d_gene: .; j_gene: TRBJ2-7; abundance: once; CDR3nt: TGTGCCAGCAGCCGCGGCGGGTCGTTCTACGAGCAGTACTTC; CDR3aa: CASSRGGSFYEQYF
v_gene: TRBV9; d_gene: TRBD1; j_gene: TRBJ1-2; abundance: .; CDR3nt: TGTGCCAGCAGCGTAGGGGGACAGGGAACCCTTGGGGGCTACACCTTC; CDR3aa: CASSVGGQGTLGGYTF